The 22 T cell receptor beta chains below all came from one sample that was sequenced in a study of OX40 agonist ivuxolimab in advanced cancers. Data came from immunoSEQ multiplex PCR; TCRdb stores just in-frame clones and leaves some out. This table holds fewer than 50,000 clones, around 92% found once. Sequenced material: CD4+ or CD8+ T cells sorted from blood, taken in a trial of the OX40 agonist ivuxolimab. All receptors derive from an adult with an advanced solid tumor such as melanoma, head and neck, liver or kidney cancer.

This CDR3 reads CASSEAQGLANEQYF. The CDR3 DNA is TGTGCCAGCAGTGAAGCTCAGGGACTAGCGAATGAGCAGTACTTC. This chain connects TRBV6-1 to TRBJ2-7; 10 bases line up with TRBD2. The CDR3 contains 15 residues. After removal of 0 bases from V and 7 bases from J, the junction contained 6 bases not matched to a gene. Per germline, CDR1 MNHNS and CDR2 SASEGT.

The J gene is TRBJ2-7, the V gene TRBV7-3; 7 bases map to TRBD2. The CDR3 covers 14 residues. The V segment lost 4 bases and the J segment 4 bases; nucleotides outside the gene matches: 7. Looked up from germline, CDR1 is SGHTA and CDR2 is FQGTGA. Written as DNA, the CDR3 is TGTGCCAGCAGCTCCCTGGCGGGAGTGTACGAGCAGTACTTC. Its protein is CASSSLAGVYEQYF.

The chain recombines TRBV5-1 with TRBJ1-4; 7 nucleotides agree with TRBD1. The CDR3 is 15 residues long. V gave up 4 bases and J gave up 6 bases; unmatched junction bases: 9. Germline CDR1 SGHRS, CDR2 YFSETQ. CDR3 sequence reads: CASSRTGEGHEKLFF. The CDR3, as DNA: TGCGCCAGCAGCAGAACAGGGGAGGGGCATGAAAAACTGTTTTTT.

This rearrangement joins TRBV4-1 to TRBJ2-1; no clear D. The V end lost 1 base, the J end lost 8 bases, and 18 bases lay between the germline ends. Germline V gives CDR1 MGHRA, CDR2 YSYEKL. The CDR3 covers 16 residues. CDR3 sequence (DNA): TGCGCCAGCAGCCAAGCGGAGAGTCCCCCAAAGGATGAGCAGTTCTTC. This gives the protein CASSQAESPPKDEQFF.

This clone was seen a single time. This chain links TRBV2 with TRBJ1-6; 9 bases match TRBD1. From germline, CDR1 is SNHLY and CDR2 FYNNEI. J gave up 10 bases and V 5 bases, and 6 bases lay outside the gene matches. This CDR3 has 14 residues. In DNA form, the CDR3 reads TGTGCCAGCAGTCGCGGGACAGGGATCTCACCCCTCCACTTT. The encoded protein is CASSRGTGISPLHF.

In this sample, this clone turned up a few times. The rearrangement joins TRBV7-2 to TRBJ2-1; D not certain. Germline CDR1 is SGHTA and CDR2 is FQGNSA. The CDR3 loop spans 13 amino acids. V was pared by 0 bases and J by 8 bases, with 8 bases between. The CDR3 spells CASSLAPWHEQFF. Written as DNA, the CDR3 is TGTGCCAGCAGCTTAGCGCCCTGGCATGAGCAGTTCTTC.

V gene TRBV4-1 combines with J gene TRBJ2-3, with 9 nucleotides matching TRBD1. The V gene end was trimmed by 5 bases and the J gene end by 5 bases; junction bases not matched to a gene: 8. The CDR3 is made up of 15 amino acids. CDR1 MGHRA and CDR2 YSYEKL come from the germline V gene. The CDR3 spells CASSKRDRVGDTQYF. For the CDR3, the DNA is TGCGCCAGCAGCAAGAGGGACAGGGTGGGAGATACGCAGTATTTT.

The rearrangement joins TRBV11-2 to TRBJ2-7, with 10 bases aligning to TRBD1. Germline V gene lookup returns CDR1 SGHAT and CDR2 FQNNGV. Trimming removed 8 bases from V and 0 bases from J; junction bases left unmatched: 4. There are 14 residues in the CDR3. The CDR3 here is CASRWTGGSYEQYF. DNA for the CDR3: TGTGCCAGCCGCTGGACAGGGGGCTCCTACGAGCAGTACTTC.

The chain uses TRBV15 and TRBJ1-5; 8 bases line up with TRBD1. The CDR3 is 14 amino acids. Germline V gene sequence: CDR1 LNHNV, CDR2 YYDKDF (reference sequence). Trimming removed 2 bases from V and 8 bases from J; junction bases left unmatched: 5. The CDR3 nucleotides are TGTGCCACCAGCAGAAAGACAGGGGAAAAGCCCCAGCATTTT. This translates into CATSRKTGEKPQHF.

This clone showed up just once. CDR3 DNA: TGTGCCAGCAGCCAAGAAGCCCAGGTTGGCAGTTACAATGAGCAGTTCTTC. Its protein is CASSQEAQVGSYNEQFF. This chain uses TRBV4-2 with TRBJ2-1; D not certain. This CDR3 is 17 amino acids long. Deletions cut 0 bases from V and 4 bases from J, with 16 bases between. Per germline, CDR1 LGHNA and CDR2 YNFKEQ.

The chain couples TRBV6-5 to TRBJ2-7; maybe TRBD1 (6 bases). Germline CDR1 and CDR2: MNHEY and SVGAGI. The length of the CDR3 is 16 residues. With 4 bases removed from V and 6 bases from J, the gap between germline ends came to 22 bases. This CDR3 reads CASSLPGHLSPREQYF. In nucleotides, the CDR3 is TGTGCCAGCAGTTTACCGGGACACCTTTCGCCCCGCGAGCAGTACTTC.

The chain combines TRBV11-2 with TRBJ1-5; D may be TRBD1 (5 bases). V lost 0 bases, J lost 8 bases, and 14 bases lay in between. The V gene's germline CDR1 is SGHAT and CDR2 FQNNGV. The CDR3 is 15 residues long. The CDR3 loop reads CASSLDTGGMEPQHF. The CDR3 nucleotides are TGTGCCAGCAGCTTAGATACGGGGGGTATGGAGCCCCAGCATTTT.

The chain carries TRBV29-1 and TRBJ2-2; D unresolved. The CDR3 covers 13 residues. Germline CDR1 and CDR2: SQVTM and ANQGSEA. V lost 2 bases to trimming and J lost 2 bases, with 6 bases between them. Written as DNA, the CDR3 is TGCAGCGTTGAATCCAGAAACACCGGGGAGCTGTTTTTT. Its translation is CSVESRNTGELFF.

V usage is TRBV28 and J usage is TRBJ2-1; D is uncertain. The V end was cut by 3 bases, the J end by 9 bases, with 15 bases between. CDR3 length: 14 residues. Germline V gene sequence: CDR1 MDHEN, CDR2 SYDVKM. The CDR3 loop is CASSFRSLVGEQFF. CDR3 in DNA: TGTGCCAGCAGTTTTAGATCCCTAGTCGGTGAGCAGTTCTTC.

The V gene is TRBV7-9, the J gene TRBJ1-1; D possibly corresponds to TRBD1 (5 bases). Germline V CDR1 and CDR2: SEHNR, FQNEAQ (reference sequence). Trimming pared 2 bases from V and 1 base from J, leaving 8 bases between. This CDR3 comprises 14 residues. The CDR3 bases are TGTGCCAGCAGCTTACAGGGCGGGAACACTGAAGCTTTCTTT. Its translation: CASSLQGGNTEAFF. The full variable domain, rest sourced from reference TRBV7-9 and TRBJ1-1, is DTGVSQNPRHKITKRGQNVTFRCDPISEHNRLYWYRQTLGQGPEFLTYFQNEAQLEKSRLLSDRFSAERPKGSFSTLEIQRTEQGDSAMYLCASSLQGGNTEAFFGQGTRLTVV.

The chain recombines TRBV5-1 with TRBJ2-1; D remains ambiguous. The CDR3 length is 15 residues. The V and J ends lost 1 base and 5 bases respectively, with 13 bases between them. Germline CDR1 SGHRS, CDR2 YFSETQ. The CDR3 DNA follows: TGCGCCAGCAGCTTGCTGCCCAAAGCCGACAATGAGCAGTTCTTC. It codes for CASSLLPKADNEQFF. The variable domain in full, completed from reference TRBV5-1 and TRBJ2-1, reads KAGVTQTPRYLIKTRGQQVTLSCSPISGHRSVSWYQQTPGQGLQFLFEYFSETQRNKGNFPGRFSGRQFSNSRSEMNVSTLELGDSALYLCASSLLPKADNEQFFGPGTRLTVL.

This chain uses TRBV4-3 with TRBJ1-5; tentative D call: TRBD1 (5 bases). V was trimmed by 0 bases and J by 3 bases, leaving 9 bases between them. Germline CDR1 and CDR2: LGHNA and YSLEER. The CDR3 runs 15 residues. CDR3: CASSQDQGVNQPQHF. CDR3 sequence (DNA): TGCGCCAGCAGCCAAGATCAGGGAGTCAATCAGCCCCAGCATTTT.

The rearrangement uses TRBV5-8 and TRBJ2-2; D not certain. The germline V gene encodes CDR1 SGHTS and CDR2 YDEGEE. The CDR3 is 12 residues long. Trimming took off 2 bases at V and 7 bases at J, with 6 bases between the two ends. CDR3: CASSFRVGELFF. As DNA, the CDR3 is TGTGCCAGCAGCTTTCGTGTCGGGGAGCTGTTTTTT.

The count of this clone is one. This chain joins TRBV6-1 and TRBJ1-2, with unresolved D. The V gene's germline CDR1 is MNHNS and CDR2 SASEGT. Trimming cost V 0 bases and J 4 bases, with 12 bases left between them. The CDR3 is 15 residues long. The CDR3 DNA reads as TGTGCCAGCAGTGAAGCTTCAGGACGGCCCTATGGCTACACCTTC. The encoded protein is CASSEASGRPYGYTF.

The genes are TRBV28 and TRBJ1-2, with D possibly matching TRBD1 (6 bases). CDR1 is MDHEN and CDR2 is SYDVKM in the germline V gene. V gave up 7 bases and J gave up 5 bases, with 20 bases separating them. The CDR3 is 15 residues long. CDR3 in DNA: TGTGCCAGCACCCCTACCGGGGGGGGCGATTATGGCTACACCTTC. The encoded protein is CASTPTGGGDYGYTF.

The gene calls are TRBV27 and TRBJ2-7; 7 bases agree with TRBD1. The CDR3 totals 15 residues. Germline loops: CDR1 MNHEY, CDR2 SMNVEV (reference sequence). After removal of 5 bases from V and 3 bases from J, the junction contained 10 bases not matched to a gene. CDR3 in amino acids: CASSLTGALYYEQYF. DNA for the CDR3: TGTGCCAGCAGTCTAACAGGGGCTCTCTACTACGAGCAGTACTTC.

This clone was seen a few times. The rearrangement links TRBV9 to TRBJ1-1; D possibly corresponds to TRBD1 (5 bases). Trimming shortened V by 4 bases and J by 1 base, and 11 bases separated the two germline ends. The germline V gene has CDR1 SGDLS and CDR2 YYNGEE. The CDR3 is made up of 14 amino acids. The DNA of the CDR3 is TGTGCCAGCAGCCCCGGGACGGCGAACACTGAAGCTTTCTTT. It specifies CASSPGTANTEAFF.